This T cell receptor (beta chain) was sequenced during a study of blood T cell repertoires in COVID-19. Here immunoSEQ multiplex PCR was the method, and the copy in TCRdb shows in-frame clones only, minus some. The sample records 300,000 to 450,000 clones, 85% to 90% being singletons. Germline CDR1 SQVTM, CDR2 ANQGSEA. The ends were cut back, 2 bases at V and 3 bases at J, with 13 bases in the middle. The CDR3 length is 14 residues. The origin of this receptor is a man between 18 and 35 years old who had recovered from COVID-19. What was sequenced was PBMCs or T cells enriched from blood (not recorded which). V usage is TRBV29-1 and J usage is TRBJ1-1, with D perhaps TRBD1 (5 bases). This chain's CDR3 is CSVESQGGYTEAFF. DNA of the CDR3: TGCAGCGTTGAATCGCAGGGAGGGTACACTGAAGCTTTCTTT.